This TCR beta chain came from a study of T cell responses to AZD1222 COVID-19 vaccine. Study-wide results and caveats: Seropositive AZD1222 recipients at baseline numbered only five or six.

Remarks on this clone: What it recognizes is unknown.

Trimming took 6 bases from V and 5 from J, leaving 10 bases between them. Germline assignment: CDR1 WNHNN and CDR2 SYGVQD (reference sequence). The CDR3 runs 12 residues. Only in-frame clones appear in the TCRdb table, and some are missing; sequencing was by immunoSEQ multiplex PCR. This sample has 130,000 to 150,000 clones, with about 90% found just once. The receptor was derived from an adult who received the AZD1222 COVID-19 vaccine. This specimen was peripheral blood, taken 28 days after the second AZD1222 dose. The chain couples TRBV10-1 to TRBJ1-1; D uncertain. CDR3 loop: CASRTRVTEAFF. DNA of the CDR3: TGCGCCAGCAGGACCCGGGTGACTGAAGCTTTCTTT.